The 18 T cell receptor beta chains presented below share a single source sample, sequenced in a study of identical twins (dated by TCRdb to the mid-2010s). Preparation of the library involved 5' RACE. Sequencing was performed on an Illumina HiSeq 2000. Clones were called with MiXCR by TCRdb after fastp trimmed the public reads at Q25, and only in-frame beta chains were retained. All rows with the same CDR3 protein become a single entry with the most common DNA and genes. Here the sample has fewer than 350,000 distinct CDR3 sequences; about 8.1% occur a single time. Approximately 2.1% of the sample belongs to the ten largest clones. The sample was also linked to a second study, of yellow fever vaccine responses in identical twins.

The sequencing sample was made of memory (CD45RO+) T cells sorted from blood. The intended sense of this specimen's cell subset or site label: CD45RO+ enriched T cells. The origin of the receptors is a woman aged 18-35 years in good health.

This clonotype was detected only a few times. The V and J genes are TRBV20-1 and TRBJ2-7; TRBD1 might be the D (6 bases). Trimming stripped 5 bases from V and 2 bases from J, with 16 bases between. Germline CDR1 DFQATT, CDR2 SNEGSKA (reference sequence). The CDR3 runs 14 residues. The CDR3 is CSAYTGPTAYEQYF. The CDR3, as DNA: TGCAGTGCTTACACAGGGCCGACGGCCTACGAGCAGTACTTC.

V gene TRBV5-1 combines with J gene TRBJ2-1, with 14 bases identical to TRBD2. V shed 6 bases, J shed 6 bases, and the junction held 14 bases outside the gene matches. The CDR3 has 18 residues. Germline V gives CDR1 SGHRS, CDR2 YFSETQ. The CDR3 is CASIPGGLAGVAINEQFF. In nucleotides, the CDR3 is TGCGCCAGCATCCCCGGGGGACTAGCGGGAGTAGCCATCAATGAGCAGTTCTTC.

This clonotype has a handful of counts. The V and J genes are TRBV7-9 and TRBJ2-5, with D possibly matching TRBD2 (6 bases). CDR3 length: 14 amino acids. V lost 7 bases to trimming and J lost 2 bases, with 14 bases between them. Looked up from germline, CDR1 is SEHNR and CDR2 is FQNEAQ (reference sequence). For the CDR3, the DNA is TGTGCCAGCATGGACTATCCTAGACAAGAGACCCAGTACTTC. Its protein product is CASMDYPRQETQYF.

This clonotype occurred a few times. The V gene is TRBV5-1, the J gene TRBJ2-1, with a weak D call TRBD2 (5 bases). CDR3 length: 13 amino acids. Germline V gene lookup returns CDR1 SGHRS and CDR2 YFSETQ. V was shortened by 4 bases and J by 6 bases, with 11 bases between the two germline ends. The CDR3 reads CASSLGLPNEQFF. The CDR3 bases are TGCGCCAGCAGCCTTGGACTCCCCAATGAGCAGTTCTTC.

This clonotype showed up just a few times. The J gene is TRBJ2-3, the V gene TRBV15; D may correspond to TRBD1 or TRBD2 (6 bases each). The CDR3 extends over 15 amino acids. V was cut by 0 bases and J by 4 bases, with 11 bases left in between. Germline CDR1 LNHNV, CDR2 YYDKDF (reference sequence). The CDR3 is CATSRDIRGPDTQYF. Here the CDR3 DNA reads TGTGCCACCAGCAGAGACATTCGGGGGCCAGATACGCAGTATTTT.

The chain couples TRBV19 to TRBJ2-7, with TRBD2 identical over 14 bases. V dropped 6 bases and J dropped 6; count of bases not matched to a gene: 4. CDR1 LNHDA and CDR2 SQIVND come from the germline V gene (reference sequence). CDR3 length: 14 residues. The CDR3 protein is CASRGLAGAGEQYF. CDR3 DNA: TGTGCCAGTAGGGGACTAGCGGGAGCGGGCGAGCAGTACTTC.

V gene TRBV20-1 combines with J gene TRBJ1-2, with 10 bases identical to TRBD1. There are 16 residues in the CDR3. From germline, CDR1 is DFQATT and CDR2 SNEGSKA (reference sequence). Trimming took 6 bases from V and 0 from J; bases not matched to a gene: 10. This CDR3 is CSAKGRDRGSNYGYTF. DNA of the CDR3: TGCAGTGCCAAGGGCCGGGACAGGGGTTCTAACTATGGCTACACCTTC.

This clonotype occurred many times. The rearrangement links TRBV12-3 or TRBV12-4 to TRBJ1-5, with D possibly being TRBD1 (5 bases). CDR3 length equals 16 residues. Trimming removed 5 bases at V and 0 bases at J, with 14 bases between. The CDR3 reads CASSPRERGSNQPQHF. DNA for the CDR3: TGTGCCAGCAGTCCCAGGGAGCGCGGTAGCAATCAGCCCCAGCATTTT.

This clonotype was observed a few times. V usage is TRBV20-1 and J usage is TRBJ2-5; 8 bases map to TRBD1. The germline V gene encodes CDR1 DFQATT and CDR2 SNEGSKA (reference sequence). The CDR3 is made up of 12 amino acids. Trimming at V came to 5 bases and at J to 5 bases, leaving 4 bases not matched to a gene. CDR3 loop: CSAWTGSETQYF. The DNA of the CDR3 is TGCAGTGCTTGGACAGGGAGCGAGACCCAGTACTTC.

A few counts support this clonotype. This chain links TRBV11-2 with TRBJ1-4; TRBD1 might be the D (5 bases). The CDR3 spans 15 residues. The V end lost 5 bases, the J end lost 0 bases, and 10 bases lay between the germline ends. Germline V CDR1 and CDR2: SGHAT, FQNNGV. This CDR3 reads CASSPQQATNEKLFF. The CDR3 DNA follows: TGTGCCAGCAGCCCCCAACAGGCAACTAATGAAAAACTGTTTTTT.

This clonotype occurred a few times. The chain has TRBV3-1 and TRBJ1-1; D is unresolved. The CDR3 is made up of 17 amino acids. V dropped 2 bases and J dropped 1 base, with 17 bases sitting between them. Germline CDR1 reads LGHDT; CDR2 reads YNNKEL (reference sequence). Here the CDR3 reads CASSQYTSTSANTEAFF. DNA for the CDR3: TGTGCCAGCAGCCAATACACCTCGACGTCTGCGAACACTGAAGCTTTCTTT. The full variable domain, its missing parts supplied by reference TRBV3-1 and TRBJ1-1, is DTAVSQTPKYLVTQMGNDKSIKCEQNLGHDTMYWYKQDSKKFLKIMFSYNNKELIINETVPNRFSPKSPDKAHLNLHINSLELGDSAVYFCASSQYTSTSANTEAFFGQGTRLTVV.

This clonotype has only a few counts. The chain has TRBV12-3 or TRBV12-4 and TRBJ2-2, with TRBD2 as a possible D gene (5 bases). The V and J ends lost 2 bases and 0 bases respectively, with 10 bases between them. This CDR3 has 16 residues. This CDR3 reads CASSLRRPTNTGELFF. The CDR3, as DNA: TGTGCCAGCAGTTTAAGGAGGCCAACGAACACCGGGGAGCTGTTTTTT.

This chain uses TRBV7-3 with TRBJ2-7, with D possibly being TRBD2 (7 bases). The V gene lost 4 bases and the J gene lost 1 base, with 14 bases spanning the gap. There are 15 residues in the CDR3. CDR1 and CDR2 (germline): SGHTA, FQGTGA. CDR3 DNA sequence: TGTGCCAGCAGCTCTGTGGGAGGGGGGTCCTACGAGCAGTACTTC. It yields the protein CASSSVGGGSYEQYF.

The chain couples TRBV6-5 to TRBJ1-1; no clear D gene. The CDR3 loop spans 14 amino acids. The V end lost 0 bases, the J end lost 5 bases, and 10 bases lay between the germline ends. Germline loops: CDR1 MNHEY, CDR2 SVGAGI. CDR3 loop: CASSYSGAGTEAFF. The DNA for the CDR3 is TGTGCCAGCAGTTACTCAGGCGCCGGGACTGAAGCTTTCTTT.

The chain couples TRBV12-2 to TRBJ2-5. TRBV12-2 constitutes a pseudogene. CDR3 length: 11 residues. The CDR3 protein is CASRCSSPQYF. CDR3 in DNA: TGTGCAAGTCGCTGCTCCTCGCCCCAGTACTTC.

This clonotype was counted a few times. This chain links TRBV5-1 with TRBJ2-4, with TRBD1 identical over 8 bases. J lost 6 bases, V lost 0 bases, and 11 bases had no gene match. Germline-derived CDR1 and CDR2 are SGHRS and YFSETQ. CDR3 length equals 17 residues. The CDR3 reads CASSLGATGGVSNIQYF. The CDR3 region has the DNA TGCGCCAGCAGCTTGGGAGCTACAGGGGGTGTCTCAAACATTCAGTACTTC.

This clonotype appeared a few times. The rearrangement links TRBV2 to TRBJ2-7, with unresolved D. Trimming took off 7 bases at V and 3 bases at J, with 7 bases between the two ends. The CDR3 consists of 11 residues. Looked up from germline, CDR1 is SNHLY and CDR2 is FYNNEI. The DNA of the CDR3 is TGTGCCAGCACTTTTTACTACGAGCAGTACTTC. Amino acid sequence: CASTFYYEQYF. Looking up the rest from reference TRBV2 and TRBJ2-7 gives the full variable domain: EPEVTQTPSHQVTQMGQEVILRCVPISNHLYFYWYRQILGQKVEFLVSFYNNEISEKSEIFDDQFSVERPDGSNFTLKIRSTKLEDSAMYFCASTFYYEQYFGPGTRLTVT.

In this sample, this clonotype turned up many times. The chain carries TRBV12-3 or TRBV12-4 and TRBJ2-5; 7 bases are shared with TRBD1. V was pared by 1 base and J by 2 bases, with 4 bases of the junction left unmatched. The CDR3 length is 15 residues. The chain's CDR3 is CASSLGDSRQETQYF. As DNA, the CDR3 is TGTGCCAGCAGTTTAGGGGACAGTAGACAAGAGACCCAGTACTTC.